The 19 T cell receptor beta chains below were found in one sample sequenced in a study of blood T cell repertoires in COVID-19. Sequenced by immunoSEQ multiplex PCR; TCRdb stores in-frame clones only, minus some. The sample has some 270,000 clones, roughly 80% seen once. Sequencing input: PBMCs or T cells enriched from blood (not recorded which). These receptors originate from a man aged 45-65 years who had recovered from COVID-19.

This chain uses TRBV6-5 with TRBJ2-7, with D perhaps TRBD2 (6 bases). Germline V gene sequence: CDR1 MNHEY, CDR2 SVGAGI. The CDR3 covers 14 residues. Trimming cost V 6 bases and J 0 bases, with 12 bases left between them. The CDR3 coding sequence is TGTGCCAGCAGCGCCACGGGAGACTCCTACGAGCAGTACTTC. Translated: CASSATGDSYEQYF.

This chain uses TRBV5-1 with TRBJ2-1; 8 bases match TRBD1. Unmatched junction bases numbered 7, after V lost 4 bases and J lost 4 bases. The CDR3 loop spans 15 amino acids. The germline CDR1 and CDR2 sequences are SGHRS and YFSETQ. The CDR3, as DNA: TGCGCCAGCAGCCCGGGCGGGACAGGTTACAATGAGCAGTTCTTC. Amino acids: CASSPGGTGYNEQFF.

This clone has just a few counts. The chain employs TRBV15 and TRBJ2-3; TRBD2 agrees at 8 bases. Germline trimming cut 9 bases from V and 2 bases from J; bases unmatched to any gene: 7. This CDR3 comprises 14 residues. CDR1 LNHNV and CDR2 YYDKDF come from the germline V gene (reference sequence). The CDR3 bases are TGTGCCACTACGGTAGCGGGACTCACAGATACGCAGTATTTT. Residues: CATTVAGLTDTQYF.

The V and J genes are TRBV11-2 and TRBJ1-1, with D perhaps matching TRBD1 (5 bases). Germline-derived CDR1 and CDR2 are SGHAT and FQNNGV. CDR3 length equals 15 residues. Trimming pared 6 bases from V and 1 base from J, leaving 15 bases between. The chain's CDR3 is CASRGWGDGNTEAFF. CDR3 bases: TGTGCCAGCAGGGGATGGGGGGATGGGAACACTGAAGCTTTCTTT.

CDR3 DNA: TGCGCCAGCAGCTTGGCGCTAGCTTCCACAGATACGCAGTATTTT. This sequence encodes CASSLALASTDTQYF. This sequence joins TRBV5-1 and TRBJ2-3; D might be TRBD2 (5 bases). From germline, CDR1 is SGHRS and CDR2 YFSETQ. Trimming took off 0 bases at V and 2 bases at J, with 10 bases between the two ends. This CDR3 contains 15 residues.

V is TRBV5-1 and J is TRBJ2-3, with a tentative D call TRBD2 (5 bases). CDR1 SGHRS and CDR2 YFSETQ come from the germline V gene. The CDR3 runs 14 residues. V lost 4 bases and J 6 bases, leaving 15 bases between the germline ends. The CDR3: CASSPGLITDTQYF. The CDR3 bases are TGCGCCAGCAGCCCCGGACTGATTACCGATACGCAGTATTTT.

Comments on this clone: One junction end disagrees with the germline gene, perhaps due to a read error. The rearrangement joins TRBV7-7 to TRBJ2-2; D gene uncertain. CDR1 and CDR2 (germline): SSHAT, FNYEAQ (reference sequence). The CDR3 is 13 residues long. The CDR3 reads CASSLLATGELFF. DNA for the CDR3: TGTGCTAGCAGCTTACTCGCAACTGGGGAGCTGTTTTTT.

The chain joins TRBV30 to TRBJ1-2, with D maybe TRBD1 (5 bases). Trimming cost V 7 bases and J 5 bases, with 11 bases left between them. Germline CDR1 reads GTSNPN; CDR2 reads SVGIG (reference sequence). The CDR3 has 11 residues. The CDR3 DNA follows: TGTGCCTATGGGGCTGGATATGGCTACACCTTC. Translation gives CAYGAGYGYTF.

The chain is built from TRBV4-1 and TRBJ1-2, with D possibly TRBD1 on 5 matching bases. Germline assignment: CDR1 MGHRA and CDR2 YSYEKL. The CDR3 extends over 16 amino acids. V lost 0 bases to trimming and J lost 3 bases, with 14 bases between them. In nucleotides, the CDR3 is TGCGCCAGCAGCCAAGAACAATGGACACAGTACTATGGCTACACCTTC. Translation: CASSQEQWTQYYGYTF.

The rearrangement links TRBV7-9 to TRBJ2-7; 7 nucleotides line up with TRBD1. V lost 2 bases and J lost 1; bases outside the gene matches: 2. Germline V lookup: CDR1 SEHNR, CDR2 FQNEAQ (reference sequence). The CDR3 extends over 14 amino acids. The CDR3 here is CASSLRDRSYEQYF. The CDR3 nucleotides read TGTGCCAGCAGCTTACGGGACAGATCCTACGAGCAGTACTTC.

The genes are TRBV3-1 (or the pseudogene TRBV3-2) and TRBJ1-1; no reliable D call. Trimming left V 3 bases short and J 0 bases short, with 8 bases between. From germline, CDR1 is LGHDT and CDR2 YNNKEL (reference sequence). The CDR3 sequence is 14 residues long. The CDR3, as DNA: TGTGCCAGCAGCCATGCTGGAGTGAACACTGAAGCTTTCTTT. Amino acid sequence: CASSHAGVNTEAFF.

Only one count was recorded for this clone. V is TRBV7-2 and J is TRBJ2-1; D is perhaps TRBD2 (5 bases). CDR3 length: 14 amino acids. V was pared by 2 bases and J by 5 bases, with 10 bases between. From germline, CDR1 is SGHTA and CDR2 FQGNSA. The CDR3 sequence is CASSLTGINNEQFF. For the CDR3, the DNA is TGTGCCAGCAGCTTAACGGGGATCAACAATGAGCAGTTCTTC.

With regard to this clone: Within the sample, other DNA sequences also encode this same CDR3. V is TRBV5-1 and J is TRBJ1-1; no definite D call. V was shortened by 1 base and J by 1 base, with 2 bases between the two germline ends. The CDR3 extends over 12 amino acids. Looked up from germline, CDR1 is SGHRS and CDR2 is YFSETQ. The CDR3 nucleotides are TGCGCCAGCAGCTTGCAGAACACTGAAGCTTTCTTT. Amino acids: CASSLQNTEAFF.

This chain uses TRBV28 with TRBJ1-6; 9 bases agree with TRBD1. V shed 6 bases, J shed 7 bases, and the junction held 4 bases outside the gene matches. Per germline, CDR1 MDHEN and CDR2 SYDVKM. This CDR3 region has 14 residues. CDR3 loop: CASRYRGLNSPLHF. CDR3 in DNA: TGTGCCAGCAGATACAGGGGGCTGAATTCACCCCTCCACTTT.

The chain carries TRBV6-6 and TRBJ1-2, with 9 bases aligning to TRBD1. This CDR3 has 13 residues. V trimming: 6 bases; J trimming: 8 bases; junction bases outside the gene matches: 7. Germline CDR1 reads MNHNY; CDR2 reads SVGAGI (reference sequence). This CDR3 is CASRPQGAEGYTF. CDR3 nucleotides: TGTGCCAGCAGACCACAGGGGGCGGAGGGCTACACCTTC.

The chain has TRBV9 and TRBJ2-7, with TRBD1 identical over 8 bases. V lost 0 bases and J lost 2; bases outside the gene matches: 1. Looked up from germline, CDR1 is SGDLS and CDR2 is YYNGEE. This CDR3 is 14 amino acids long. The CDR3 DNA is TGTGCCAGCAGCGTAGGGACAGGGCCCTACGAGCAGTACTTC. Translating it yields CASSVGTGPYEQYF.

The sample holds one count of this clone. The CDR3 region is CASSSGQALDYGYTF. DNA for the CDR3: TGCGCCAGCAGCTCTGGACAGGCCTTAGACTATGGCTACACCTTC. The chain links TRBV5-1 to TRBJ1-2; TRBD1 aligns across 7 bases. The germline V gene has CDR1 SGHRS and CDR2 YFSETQ. The V and J ends lost 3 bases and 3 bases, in that order; junction bases with no gene match: 8. The CDR3 is 15 amino acids.

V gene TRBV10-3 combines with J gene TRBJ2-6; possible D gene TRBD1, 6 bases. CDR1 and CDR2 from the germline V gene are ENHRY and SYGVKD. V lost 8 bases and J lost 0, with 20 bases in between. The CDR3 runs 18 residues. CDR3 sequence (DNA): TGTGCCATCCCCCGGAGTCGGGACATGGTCTCTGGGGCCAACGTCCTGACTTTC. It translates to CAIPRSRDMVSGANVLTF.

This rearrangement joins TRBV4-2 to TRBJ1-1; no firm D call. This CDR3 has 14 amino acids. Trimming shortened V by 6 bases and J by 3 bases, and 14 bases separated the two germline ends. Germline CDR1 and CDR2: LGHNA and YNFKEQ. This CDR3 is CASRPAGWDTEAFF. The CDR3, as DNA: TGTGCCAGCAGGCCGGCGGGGTGGGACACTGAAGCTTTCTTT.